What follows are 21 T cell receptor beta chains derived from one specimen sequenced in a study of T cell responses to AZD1222 COVID-19 vaccine. This table comes from immunoSEQ multiplex PCR, and its TCRdb copy is limited to in-frame clones, with some not included. The repertoire consists of 150,000 to 200,000 clones, with around 91% occurring once and the leading ten covering about 5.9%. The sequencing used peripheral blood, collected 28 days after the second AZD1222 dose. These receptors all stem from an adult who received the AZD1222 COVID-19 vaccine.

This sequence joins TRBV5-1 and TRBJ1-2; possible D gene TRBD1, 5 bases. Germline-derived CDR1 and CDR2 are SGHRS and YFSETQ. CDR3 length equals 12 residues. V lost 0 bases and J 6 bases, leaving 6 bases between the germline ends. The CDR3 protein is CASSLGGNGYTF. The CDR3, as DNA: TGCGCCAGCAGCTTGGGGGGCAATGGCTACACCTTC. Together with reference TRBV5-1 and TRBJ1-2, the CDR3 gives the full variable domain: KAGVTQTPRYLIKTRGQQVTLSCSPISGHRSVSWYQQTPGQGLQFLFEYFSETQRNKGNFPGRFSGRQFSNSRSEMNVSTLELGDSALYLCASSLGGNGYTFGSGTRLTVV.

J is TRBJ1-2 and V is TRBV30; D remains ambiguous. This CDR3 comprises 13 residues. The germline V and J ends were trimmed by 1 base and 5 bases, with 11 bases remaining between them. Per germline, CDR1 GTSNPN and CDR2 SVGIG (reference sequence). As DNA, the CDR3 is TGTGCCTGGAGTGCCGGTCCTTGGTATGGCTACACCTTC. Residues: CAWSAGPWYGYTF.

The chain uses TRBV3-1 (or the pseudogene TRBV3-2) and TRBJ1-5, with 11 bases aligning to TRBD1. Germline CDR1 LGHDT, CDR2 YNNKEL (reference sequence). Trimming took 4 bases from V and 7 from J; bases not matched to a gene: 3. This CDR3 is 14 amino acids long. CDR3: CASSLGTGGQPQHF. CDR3 DNA: TGTGCCAGCAGCCTAGGGACAGGGGGGCAGCCCCAGCATTTT.

The chain uses TRBV19 and TRBJ1-2; 10 nucleotides align to TRBD1. The CDR3 loop spans 15 amino acids. Unmatched junction bases numbered 5, after V lost 7 bases and J lost 0 bases. CDR1 and CDR2 from the germline V gene are LNHDA and SQIVND (reference sequence). The CDR3 is CASNDRGPANYGYTF. The CDR3 nucleotides read TGTGCCAGTAACGACAGGGGGCCAGCTAACTATGGCTACACCTTC.

This clone was found once. The V call is TRBV7-2, the J call TRBJ2-2; 8 bases map to TRBD1. The CDR3 has 18 residues. V lost 3 bases and J lost 4; bases outside the gene matches: 13. CDR1 is SGHTA, CDR2 FQGNSA, per germline. CDR3 nucleotides: TGTGCCAGCAGCTTGGCTGGACAGGGAGGATTCATCACCGGGGAGCTGTTTTTT. It translates to CASSLAGQGGFITGELFF.

The V gene is TRBV9, the J gene TRBJ2-7, with 7 nucleotides matching TRBD1. CDR1 SGDLS and CDR2 YYNGEE come from the germline V gene. CDR3 length equals 14 residues. V lost 7 bases to trimming and J lost 2 bases; unmatched junction nucleotides: 9. The CDR3 reads CASQETGKPYEQYF. The CDR3 nucleotides read TGTGCCAGCCAAGAGACAGGGAAGCCCTACGAGCAGTACTTC.

This rearrangement joins TRBV25-1 to TRBJ1-1; possibly TRBD1 for D (5 bases). The CDR3 extends over 15 amino acids. V shed 9 bases and J shed 0 bases, with 17 bases lying between them. Germline V gene data show CDR1 as MGHDK and CDR2 as SYGVNS. CDR3 amino acids: CASSGGRIMNTEAFF. The CDR3 DNA reads TGTGCCAGTTCTGGGGGTAGGATCATGAACACTGAAGCTTTCTTT.

The chain has TRBV7-2 and TRBJ2-3; 9 positions match TRBD2. V trimming: 2 bases; J trimming: 3 bases; junction bases outside the gene matches: 6. Looked up from germline, CDR1 is SGHTA and CDR2 is FQGNSA. The CDR3 extends over 16 amino acids. CDR3 bases: TGTGCCAGCAGCTTAAGAACTAGCGGGCCGACAGATACGCAGTATTTT. Encoded protein: CASSLRTSGPTDTQYF. Together with reference TRBV7-2 and TRBJ2-3, the CDR3 gives the full variable domain: GAGVSQSPSNKVTEKGKDVELRCDPISGHTALYWYRQSLGQGLEFLIYFQGNSAPDKSGLPSDRFSAERTGGSVSTLTIQRTQQEDSAVYLCASSLRTSGPTDTQYFGPGTRLTVL.

CDR3 in amino acids: CASRQEDYGYTF. The CDR3 DNA is TGTGCCAGCCGGCAGGAAGACTATGGCTACACCTTC. This rearrangement joins TRBV2 to TRBJ1-2; D uncertain. The germline gives CDR1 SNHLY, CDR2 FYNNEI. Trimming took off 8 bases at V and 3 bases at J, with 10 bases between the two ends. This CDR3 region has 12 residues. Together with reference TRBV2 and TRBJ1-2, the CDR3 gives the full variable domain: EPEVTQTPSHQVTQMGQEVILRCVPISNHLYFYWYRQILGQKVEFLVSFYNNEISEKSEIFDDQFSVERPDGSNFTLKIRSTKLEDSAMYFCASRQEDYGYTFGSGTRLTVV.

This rearrangement joins TRBV3-1 (or the pseudogene TRBV3-2) to TRBJ2-7; 9 nucleotides line up with TRBD1. Germline CDR1 reads LGHDT; CDR2 reads YNNKEL (reference sequence). The trim removed 3 bases at V and 3 bases at J, leaving 3 bases unmatched. The CDR3 is made up of 14 amino acids. The CDR3 coding sequence is TGTGCCAGCAGCCAGTCGGACAGGGGCTACGAGCAGTACTTC. This codes for CASSQSDRGYEQYF.

The V and J genes are TRBV7-2 and TRBJ2-7, with TRBD1 identical over 7 bases. The CDR3 sequence is 14 residues long. Per the germline V gene, CDR1 is SGHTA and CDR2 is FQGNSA. V gave up 3 bases and J gave up 3 bases; unmatched junction bases: 5. CDR3 sequence (DNA): TGTGCCAGCAGCTTTGGCCAGGGGGTCTACGAGCAGTACTTC. Protein: CASSFGQGVYEQYF.

This chain connects TRBV19 to TRBJ1-6, with D hard to call. Trimming removed 4 bases at V and 5 bases at J, with 9 bases between. There are 14 residues in the CDR3. Germline CDR1 reads LNHDA; CDR2 reads SQIVND (reference sequence). The CDR3 nucleotides read TGTGCCAGTAGTACTGGACGGAATAATTCACCCCTCCACTTT. Protein sequence: CASSTGRNNSPLHF.

This rearrangement joins TRBV13 to TRBJ1-2; D not resolved. Germline loops: CDR1 PRHDT, CDR2 FYEKMQ (reference sequence). The CDR3 contains 14 residues. Between the trimmed V and J ends, which lost 5 bases and 4 bases, there was a span of 14 bases. DNA for the CDR3: TGTGCCAGCAGCCCAGCGGGTCGGGTCTATGGCTACACCTTC. Protein product: CASSPAGRVYGYTF.

V is TRBV5-3 and J is TRBJ2-1, with D hard to call. TRBV5-3 is known as an ORF, though its function is uncertain. The CDR3 runs to 16 residues. The germline V and J ends were trimmed by 4 bases and 0 bases, with 14 bases remaining between them. The CDR3 spells CARSPLVRSSYNEQFF. CDR3 DNA: TGTGCCAGAAGCCCATTAGTTCGAAGCTCCTACAATGAGCAGTTCTTC.

This chain links TRBV6-6 with TRBJ2-5; D might be TRBD2 (5 bases). CDR3 length: 13 residues. Germline CDR1 and CDR2: MNHNY and SVGAGI (reference sequence). Trimming took 5 bases from V and 7 from J, leaving 14 bases between them. The CDR3 spells CASSPGVIGTQYF. As DNA, the CDR3 is TGTGCCAGCAGTCCCGGGGTCATCGGGACCCAGTACTTC.

CDR3 sequence reads: CASSLEGGRHEAFF. DNA for the CDR3: TGTGCCAGCAGCTTGGAGGGAGGCCGCCATGAAGCTTTCTTT. J is TRBJ1-1 and V is TRBV7-3; D not certain. The V gene's germline CDR1 is SGHTA and CDR2 FQGTGA. Trimming stripped 3 bases from V and 7 bases from J, with 15 bases between. CDR3 length equals 14 residues.

V and J are TRBV6-5 and TRBJ1-2; the D is unclear. Germline CDR1 MNHEY, CDR2 SVGAGI. The CDR3 runs to 15 residues. Between the trimmed V and J ends, which lost 8 bases and 2 bases, there was a span of 18 bases. In DNA form, the CDR3 reads TGTGCCAGCGCCCCGGTCCCTTGGACCAACTATGGCTACACCTTC. It encodes CASAPVPWTNYGYTF.

This chain connects TRBV7-9 to TRBJ1-1; TRBD1 matches at 7 bases. Germline CDR1 is SEHNR and CDR2 is FQNEAQ (reference sequence). The CDR3 runs 17 residues. Losses at the gene ends were 6 bases for V and 0 bases for J; bases not matched to a gene: 13. The CDR3 is CASSPRGDSLLNTEAFF. The CDR3 DNA sequence: TGTGCCAGCAGTCCCCGAGGGGACAGTTTATTGAACACTGAAGCTTTCTTT.

This clone was seen only once. The chain joins TRBV2 to TRBJ2-7; D call uncertain. The CDR3 runs to 13 residues. V lost 4 bases and J lost 0, with 7 bases in between. Germline V CDR1 and CDR2: SNHLY, FYNNEI. The CDR3 nucleotides are TGTGCCAGCAGTGTCGGCCCCTCCTACGAGCAGTACTTC. The encoded protein is CASSVGPSYEQYF.

The genes are TRBV7-2 and TRBJ1-5, with 7 bases aligning to TRBD1. CDR1 and CDR2 from the germline V gene are SGHTA and FQGNSA. The V gene end was trimmed by 3 bases and the J gene end by 7 bases; junction bases not matched to a gene: 9. The CDR3 extends over 15 amino acids. The CDR3 coding sequence is TGTGCCAGCAGCTTTCCCGGGACAGATTCCCAGCCCCAGCATTTT. This encodes CASSFPGTDSQPQHF.

The chain uses TRBV28 and TRBJ1-1; D is uncertain. Germline V gene sequence: CDR1 MDHEN, CDR2 SYDVKM. The V end lost 3 bases, the J end lost 1 base, and 9 bases lay between the germline ends. The CDR3 is made up of 14 amino acids. The DNA of the CDR3 is TGTGCCAGCAGTTTCCCTATGAGGAACACTGAAGCTTTCTTT. Protein: CASSFPMRNTEAFF.